This passage covers 12 T cell receptor beta chains from one sample sequenced in a study of breast tumors, draining lymph nodes, adjacent tissues. TCRdb reprocessed the multiplex PCR reads with MiXCR, giving one entry per CDR3 protein. The sample contains around 130,000 distinct CDR3 sequences, about 33% of which appear only once. The lymph nodes were axillary draining lymph nodes from breast cancer patients. Sequences were obtained from axillary lymph node tissue. All receptors come from a female donor with breast cancer. Some clones in this sample may be carry-over from other donors' samples.

This clonotype occurred a few times. It may be a read error: a sequence one base away is much more abundant. The chain combines TRBV20-1 with TRBJ2-1, with 9 bases matching TRBD2. V trimming: 5 bases; J trimming: 9 bases; junction bases outside the gene matches: 11. This CDR3 is 14 amino acids long. The V gene's germline CDR1 is DFQATT and CDR2 SNEGSKA (reference sequence). CDR3 nucleotide sequence: TGCAGTGCTTATAGCGGGGGACCGTTAACTGAGCAGTTCTTC. Translating it yields CSAYSGGPLTEQFF.

The V and J genes are TRBV7-2 and TRBJ2-1; no definite D call. V was clipped by 5 bases and J by 0 bases, with 11 bases between them. This CDR3 contains 15 residues. The germline V gene encodes CDR1 SGHTA and CDR2 FQGNSA. CDR3 nucleotides: TGTGCCAGCAGCCAAATCCCTGGCTCCTACAATGAGCAGTTCTTC. Its translation: CASSQIPGSYNEQFF.

This clonotype has ten or more counts. The chain combines TRBV7-9 with TRBJ1-6; D remains ambiguous. The CDR3 extends over 13 amino acids. Germline loops: CDR1 SEHNR, CDR2 FQNEAQ (reference sequence). The V and J ends lost 0 bases and 7 bases respectively, with 4 bases between them. The DNA for the CDR3 is TGTGCCAGCAGCTTAGCCCCCAATTCACCCCTCCACTTT. The encoded protein is CASSLAPNSPLHF.

About this clonotype itself: It may be a read error: a sequence one base away is much more abundant. The V gene is TRBV18, the J gene TRBJ2-5; the match to TRBD1 covers 10 bases. Trimming removed 6 bases from V and 9 bases from J; junction bases left unmatched: 13. The CDR3 covers 15 residues. CDR1 is KGHSH and CDR2 is LQKENI in the germline V gene. The CDR3 DNA is TGTGCCAGCTCTCCAAGGACAGGGGGATCGGAGGCCCAGTACTTC. Its translation is CASSPRTGGSEAQYF.

The rearrangement joins TRBV11-2 to TRBJ2-5, with TRBD2 as a possible D gene (7 bases). Germline V CDR1 and CDR2: SGHAT, FQNNGV. The CDR3 totals 16 residues. The V end was cut by 2 bases, the J end by 0 bases, with 13 bases between. The CDR3 loop is CASSLMAGAHQETQYF. The DNA for the CDR3 is TGTGCCAGCAGCTTAATGGCGGGGGCCCACCAAGAGACCCAGTACTTC.

This clonotype was seen many times. The J gene is TRBJ2-1, the V gene TRBV27; 8 bases are shared with TRBD2. This CDR3 is 14 amino acids long. The germline V gene has CDR1 MNHEY and CDR2 SMNVEV (reference sequence). J gave up 5 bases and V 10 bases, and 10 bases lay outside the gene matches. For the CDR3, the DNA is TGTGCCATCAGGGGCGGGGGGCCACACAATGAGCAGTTCTTC. It is translated as CAIRGGGPHNEQFF.

This clonotype was counted ten times or more. The chain has TRBV6-2 or TRBV6-3 and TRBJ2-7; D is uncertain. This CDR3 comprises 16 residues. Trimming took off 5 bases at V and 3 bases at J, with 20 bases between the two ends. Germline-derived CDR1 and CDR2 are MNHEY and SVGEGT. The CDR3 reads CASSADSPPNYYEQYV. The CDR3 coding sequence is TGTGCCAGCAGTGCTGACTCGCCCCCAAATTACTACGAGCAGTACGTC.

There are many counts of this clonotype. One junction end disagrees with the germline gene, perhaps due to a read error. This chain joins TRBV6-5 and TRBJ2-3, with 12 positions matching TRBD1. Germline loops: CDR1 MNHEY, CDR2 SVGAGI. The CDR3 covers 17 residues. The CDR3 nucleotides read TGTGCCGGCAGTTACTCGAAAGGGACAGGGGGCATGAATACGCAGTATTTT. Translating gives CAGSYSKGTGGMNTQYF.

This clonotype was seen at least ten times. V and J are TRBV5-1 and TRBJ2-1; 9 nucleotides line up with TRBD2. The V gene end was trimmed by 4 bases and the J gene end by 6 bases; junction bases not matched to a gene: 5. CDR3 length: 14 amino acids. Germline values: CDR1 SGHRS, CDR2 YFSETQ. The CDR3, as DNA: TGCGCCAGCAGCATTAGCGGGGGCCTCAATGAGCAGTTCTTC. It is translated as CASSISGGLNEQFF.

J is TRBJ1-5 and V is TRBV2, with D perhaps TRBD1 (6 bases). Germline values: CDR1 SNHLY, CDR2 FYNNEI. V lost 2 bases, J lost 11 bases, and 16 bases lay in between. The CDR3 covers 14 residues. CDR3 DNA sequence: TGTGCCAGCAGTGAACGCAGGGGCGGAGAGACCCAGCATTTT. Its translation: CASSERRGGETQHF. The whole variable domain, filled in from reference TRBV2 and TRBJ1-5, reads EPEVTQTPSHQVTQMGQEVILRCVPISNHLYFYWYRQILGQKVEFLVSFYNNEISEKSEIFDDQFSVERPDGSNFTLKIRSTKLEDSAMYFCASSERRGGETQHFGDGTRLSIL.

Notes on this clonotype: Without the conserved terminal phenylalanine or tryptophan, this CDR3 likely stems from a read error. The limits of the CDR3 on the DNA are not certain, so only TCRdb's listed CDR3 is given. The chain uses TRBV29-1 and TRBJ2-1; TRBD1, the D gene given by the table, was not confirmed from the DNA. The CDR3 is 13 residues long, counting both termini. From germline, CDR1 is SQVTM and CDR2 ANQGSEA. CDR3 loop: CSVGGTVNNERFL.

On this clonotype itself: One end of the junction does not line up with germline, which may come from a read error. This sequence joins TRBV20-1 and TRBJ2-7; 7 positions agree with TRBD2. This CDR3 contains 12 residues. Germline assignment: CDR1 DFQATT and CDR2 SNEGSKA (reference sequence). CDR3 loop: CSASGGFYGQYF. CDR3 coding DNA: TGCAGTGCTAGCGGGGGGTTCTACGGGCAGTACTTC.